Listed below are T cell receptor beta chains from one sample, sequenced in a study of control samples from healthy donors and cancer patients. Produced via immunoSEQ multiplex PCR; TCRdb's table is partial and in-frame only. The data contain tens of thousands of clones, around 97% of them singletons. Sample: blood. Receptors were obtained from a woman aged 25 to 39 in good health. CDR3s include the opening cysteine and the closing phenylalanine or tryptophan.

j_call	v_call	cdr3_aa
TRBJ2-7	TRBV7-9	CASSSSGTYEQYF
TRBJ1-2	TRBV12-3/TRBV12-4	CASSLGSWGYTF
TRBJ1-6	TRBV10-3	CAIKGGNTYSPLHF
TRBJ2-7	TRBV28	CASKERESDEQYF
TRBJ1-2	TRBV4-1	CASSPHGSIGSYGYTF
TRBJ1-3	TRBV5-5	CASRLERSGNTIYF
TRBJ1-4	TRBV15	CATSRGQGREKLFF
TRBJ2-5	TRBV9	CASSRTGFEETQYF
TRBJ2-6	TRBV6-4	CASSEDNSGANVLTF
TRBJ1-1	TRBV5-1	CASSLAPDRGELGAFF
TRBJ2-7	TRBV7-9	CASSLGGGRSYEQYF
TRBJ1-1	TRBV5-4	CASSPGQNRLEAFF
TRBJ2-3	TRBV18	CASSPSTDTQYF
TRBJ2-1	TRBV7-9	CASSLEGTSGSEFF
TRBJ2-3	TRBV10-1	CASSALGGGMNTQYF
TRBJ2-1	TRBV2	CASKREINEQFF